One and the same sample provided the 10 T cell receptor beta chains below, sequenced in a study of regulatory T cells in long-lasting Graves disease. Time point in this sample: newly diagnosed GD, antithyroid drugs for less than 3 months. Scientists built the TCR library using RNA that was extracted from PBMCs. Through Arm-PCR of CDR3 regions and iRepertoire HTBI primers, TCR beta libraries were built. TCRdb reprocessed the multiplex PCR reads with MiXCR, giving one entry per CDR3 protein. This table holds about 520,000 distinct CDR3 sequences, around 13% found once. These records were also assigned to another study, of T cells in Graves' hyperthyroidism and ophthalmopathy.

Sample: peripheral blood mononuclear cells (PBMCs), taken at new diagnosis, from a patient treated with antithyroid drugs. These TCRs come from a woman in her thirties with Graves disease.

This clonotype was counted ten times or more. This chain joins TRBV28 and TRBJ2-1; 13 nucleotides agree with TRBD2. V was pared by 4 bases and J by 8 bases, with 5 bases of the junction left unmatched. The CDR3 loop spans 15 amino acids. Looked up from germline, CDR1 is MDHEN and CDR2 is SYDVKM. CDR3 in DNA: TGTGCCAGCAGTTGGGGACTAGCGGGAATTGATGAGCAGTTCTTC. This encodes CASSWGLAGIDEQFF.

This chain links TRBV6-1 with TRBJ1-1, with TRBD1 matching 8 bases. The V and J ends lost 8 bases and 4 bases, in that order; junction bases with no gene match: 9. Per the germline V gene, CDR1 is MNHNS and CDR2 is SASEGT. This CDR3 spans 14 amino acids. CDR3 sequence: CASYAPTGGTEAFF. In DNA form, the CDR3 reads TGTGCCAGCTATGCTCCCACAGGGGGCACTGAAGCTTTCTTT.

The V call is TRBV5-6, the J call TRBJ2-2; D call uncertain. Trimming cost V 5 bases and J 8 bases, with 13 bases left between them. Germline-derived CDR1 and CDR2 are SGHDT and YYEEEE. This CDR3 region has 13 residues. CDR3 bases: TGTGCCAGCAGTTCCCAAAGTGGGGGGGAGCTGTTTTTT. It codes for CASSSQSGGELFF.

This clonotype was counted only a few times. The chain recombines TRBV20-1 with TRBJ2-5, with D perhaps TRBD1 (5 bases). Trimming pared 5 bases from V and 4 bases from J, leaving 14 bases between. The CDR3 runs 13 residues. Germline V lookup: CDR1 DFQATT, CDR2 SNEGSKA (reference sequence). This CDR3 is CSAPQGIRETQYF. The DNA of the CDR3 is TGCAGTGCTCCCCAGGGTATCCGAGAGACCCAGTACTTC.

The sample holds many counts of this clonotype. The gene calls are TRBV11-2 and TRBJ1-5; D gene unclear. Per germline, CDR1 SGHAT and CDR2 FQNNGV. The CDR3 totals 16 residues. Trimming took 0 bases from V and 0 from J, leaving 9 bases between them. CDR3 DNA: TGTGCCAGCAGCTTAGATGGCAGAATTAGCAATCAGCCCCAGCATTTT. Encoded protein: CASSLDGRISNQPQHF.

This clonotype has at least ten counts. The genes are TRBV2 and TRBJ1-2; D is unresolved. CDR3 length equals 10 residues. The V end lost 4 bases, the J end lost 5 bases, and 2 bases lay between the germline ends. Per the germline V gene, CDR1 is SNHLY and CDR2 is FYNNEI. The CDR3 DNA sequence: TGTGCCAGCAGTGGGTATGGCTACACCTTC. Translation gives CASSGYGYTF.

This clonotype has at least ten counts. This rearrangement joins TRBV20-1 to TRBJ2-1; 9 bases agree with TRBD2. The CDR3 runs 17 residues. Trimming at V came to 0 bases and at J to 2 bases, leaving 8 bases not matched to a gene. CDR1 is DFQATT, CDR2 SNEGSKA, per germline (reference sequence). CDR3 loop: CSAREGGSGSAYNEQFF. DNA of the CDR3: TGCAGTGCTAGAGAGGGGGGTAGCGGGAGTGCCTACAATGAGCAGTTCTTC.

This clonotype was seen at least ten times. CDR3 residues: CSARGLAIDTQYF. Here the CDR3 DNA reads TGCAGTGCTAGGGGACTAGCTATAGATACGCAGTATTTT. The chain carries TRBV20-1 and TRBJ2-3; 9 nucleotides match TRBD2. V was clipped by 3 bases and J by 5 bases; unmatched bases: 3. Germline CDR1 reads DFQATT; CDR2 reads SNEGSKA (reference sequence). The CDR3 has 13 amino acids.

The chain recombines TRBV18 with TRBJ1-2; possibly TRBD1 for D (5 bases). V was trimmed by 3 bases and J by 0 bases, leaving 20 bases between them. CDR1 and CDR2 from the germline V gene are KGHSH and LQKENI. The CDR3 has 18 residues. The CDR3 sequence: CASSPSGTPVRTNYGYTF. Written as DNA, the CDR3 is TGTGCCAGCTCACCCTCCGGGACTCCAGTCCGTACTAACTATGGCTACACCTTC. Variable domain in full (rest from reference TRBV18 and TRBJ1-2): NAGVMQNPRHLVRRRGQEARLRCSPMKGHSHVYWYRQLPEEGLKFMVYLQKENIIDESGMPKERFSAEFPKEGPSILRIQQVVRGDSAAYFCASSPSGTPVRTNYGYTFGSGTRLTVV.

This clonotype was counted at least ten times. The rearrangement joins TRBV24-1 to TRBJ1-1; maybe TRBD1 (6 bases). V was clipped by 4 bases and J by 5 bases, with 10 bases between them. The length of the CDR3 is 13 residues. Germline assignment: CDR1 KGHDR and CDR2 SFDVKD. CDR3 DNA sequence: TGTGCCACCAGTGAGGGGGCTAGGACTGAAGCTTTCTTT. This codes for CATSEGARTEAFF.